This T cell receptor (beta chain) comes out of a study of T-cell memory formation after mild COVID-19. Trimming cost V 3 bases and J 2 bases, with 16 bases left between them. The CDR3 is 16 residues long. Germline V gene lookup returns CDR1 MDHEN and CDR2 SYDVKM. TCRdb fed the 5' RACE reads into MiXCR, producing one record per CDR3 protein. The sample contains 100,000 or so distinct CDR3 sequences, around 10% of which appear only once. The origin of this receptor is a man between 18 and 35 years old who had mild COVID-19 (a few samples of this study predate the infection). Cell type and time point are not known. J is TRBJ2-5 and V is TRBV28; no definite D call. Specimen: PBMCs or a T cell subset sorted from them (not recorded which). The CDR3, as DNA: TGTGCCAGCAGTTTGGCCGCAGTTTATCGTCAAGAGACCCAGTACTTC. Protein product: CASSLAAVYRQETQYF. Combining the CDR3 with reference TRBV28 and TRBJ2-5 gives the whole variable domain DVKVTQSSRYLVKRTGEKVFLECVQDMDHENMFWYRQDPGLGLRLIYFSYDVKMKEKGDIPEGYSVSREKKERFSLILESASTNQTSMYLCASSLAAVYRQETQYFGPGTRLLVL.